This TCR beta chain was sequenced for a study of blood T cell repertoires in COVID-19. Study-wide background: Collection of acute and convalescent COVID-19 samples took place in the United States, Italy and Spain.

Repertoires were generated with immunoSEQ multiplex PCR, while TCRdb's copy carries only in-frame clones and drops some. The data contain some 30,000 clones, almost 85% of them singletons. Trimming left V 4 bases short and J 3 bases short, with 11 bases between. Germline values: CDR1 SGHRS, CDR2 YFSETQ. CDR3 length: 14 residues. This rearrangement joins TRBV5-1 to TRBJ2-1; no clear D gene. The clonotype comes from a man of 80 years or more with active COVID-19. Sequencing input: peripheral blood. This chain's CDR3 is CASSPSGGYNEQFF. Written as DNA, the CDR3 is TGCGCCAGCAGCCCGTCGGGTGGCTACAATGAGCAGTTCTTC.